The clone carrying this T cell receptor beta chain turned up a few times. As yet, its antigen is unknown. The sample originates from a study of response to subunit inactivated influenza vaccine. TCRdb independently ran MiXCR on the RT-PCR reads; one entry per CDR3 protein. The data hold some 300,000 distinct CDR3 sequences, with 20% to 25% observed a single time. Germline assignment: CDR1 MNHEY and CDR2 SVGEGT. There are 19 residues in the CDR3. Trimming took 1 base from V and 0 from J; bases not matched to a gene: 7. Study-level findings and limits: The study's authors posited that every seasonal influenza vaccination enlists few new T cells.

V usage is TRBV6-2 or TRBV6-3 and J usage is TRBJ2-1; 12 bases map to TRBD2. The specimen was PBMCs from blood, collected about 20 months after vaccination. The receptor's source is a man in his fifties or sixties who received an inactivated influenza vaccine. CDR3 amino acids: CASSYWLAGGASSYNEQFF. The CDR3 region has the DNA TGTGCCAGCAGTTACTGGCTAGCGGGAGGGGCGAGCTCCTACAATGAGCAGTTCTTC.